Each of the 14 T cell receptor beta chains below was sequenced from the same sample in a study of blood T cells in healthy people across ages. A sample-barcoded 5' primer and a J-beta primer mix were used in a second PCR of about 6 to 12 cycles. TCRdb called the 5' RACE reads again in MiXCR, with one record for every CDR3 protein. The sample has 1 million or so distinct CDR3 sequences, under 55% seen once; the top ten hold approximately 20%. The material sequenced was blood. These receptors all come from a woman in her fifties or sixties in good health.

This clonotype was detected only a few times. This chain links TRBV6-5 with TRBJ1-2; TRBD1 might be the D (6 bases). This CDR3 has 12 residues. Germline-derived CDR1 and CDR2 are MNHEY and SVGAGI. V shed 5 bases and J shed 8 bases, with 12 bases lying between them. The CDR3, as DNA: TGTGCCAGCAGTAGGGGGACTGGGGGCTACACCTTC. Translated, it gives CASSRGTGGYTF.

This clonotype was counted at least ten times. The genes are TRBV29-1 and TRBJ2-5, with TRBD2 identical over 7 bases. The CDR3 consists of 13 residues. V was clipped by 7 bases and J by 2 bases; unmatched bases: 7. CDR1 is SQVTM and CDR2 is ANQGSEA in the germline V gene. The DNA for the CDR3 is TGCAGCGCCGGCCTAGCGGCACAAGAGACCCAGTACTTC. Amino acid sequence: CSAGLAAQETQYF.

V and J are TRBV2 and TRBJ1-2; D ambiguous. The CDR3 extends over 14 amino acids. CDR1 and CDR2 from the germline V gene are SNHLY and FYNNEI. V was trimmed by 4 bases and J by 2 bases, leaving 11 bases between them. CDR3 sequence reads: CASSGAGLNYGYTF. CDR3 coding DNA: TGTGCCAGCAGTGGTGCAGGCCTAAACTATGGCTACACCTTC.

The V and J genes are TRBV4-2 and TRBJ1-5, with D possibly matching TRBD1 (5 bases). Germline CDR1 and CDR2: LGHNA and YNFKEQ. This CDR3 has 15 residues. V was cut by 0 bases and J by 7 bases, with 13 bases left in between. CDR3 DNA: TGTGCCAGCAGCCAAGACTTAGGGGTAGGGCAGCCCCAGCATTTT. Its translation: CASSQDLGVGQPQHF.

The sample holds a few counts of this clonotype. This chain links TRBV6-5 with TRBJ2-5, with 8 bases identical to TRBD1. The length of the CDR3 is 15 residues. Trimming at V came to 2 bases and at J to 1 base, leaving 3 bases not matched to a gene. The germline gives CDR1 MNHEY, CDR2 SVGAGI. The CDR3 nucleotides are TGTGCCAGCAGTTACCTCGACAGGGGCCAAGAGACCCAGTACTTC. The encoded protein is CASSYLDRGQETQYF.

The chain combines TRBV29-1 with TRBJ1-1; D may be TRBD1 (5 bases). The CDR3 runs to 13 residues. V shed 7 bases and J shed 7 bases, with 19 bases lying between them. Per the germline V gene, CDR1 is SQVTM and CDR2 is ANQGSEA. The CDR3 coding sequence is TGCAGCGGGGGGAAAAGGGGTAACGGTGAAGCTTTCTTT. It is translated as CSGGKRGNGEAFF.

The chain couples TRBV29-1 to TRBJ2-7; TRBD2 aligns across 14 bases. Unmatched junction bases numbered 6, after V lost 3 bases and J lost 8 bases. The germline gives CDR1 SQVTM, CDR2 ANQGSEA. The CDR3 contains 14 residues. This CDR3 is CSVDPGLAGGKQYF. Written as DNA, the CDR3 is TGCAGCGTTGACCCCGGACTAGCGGGAGGAAAGCAGTACTTC.

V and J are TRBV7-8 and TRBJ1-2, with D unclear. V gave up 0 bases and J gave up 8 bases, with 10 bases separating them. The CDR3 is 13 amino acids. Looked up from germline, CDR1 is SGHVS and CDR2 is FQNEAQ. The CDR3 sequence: CASSLASAEGYTF. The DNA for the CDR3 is TGTGCCAGCAGCTTAGCCTCGGCAGAGGGCTACACCTTC.

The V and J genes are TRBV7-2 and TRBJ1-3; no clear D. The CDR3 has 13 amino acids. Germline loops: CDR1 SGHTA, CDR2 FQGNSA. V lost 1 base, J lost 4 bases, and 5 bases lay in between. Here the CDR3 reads CASSLGRGNTIYF. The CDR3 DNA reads TGTGCCAGCAGCTTAGGCAGGGGAAACACCATATATTTT.

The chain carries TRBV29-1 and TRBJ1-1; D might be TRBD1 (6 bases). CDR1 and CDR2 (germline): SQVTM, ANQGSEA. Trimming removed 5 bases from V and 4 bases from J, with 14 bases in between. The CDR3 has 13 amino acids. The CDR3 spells CSVRGGLSTEAFF. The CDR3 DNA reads TGCAGCGTTAGAGGGGGATTGAGCACTGAAGCTTTCTTT.

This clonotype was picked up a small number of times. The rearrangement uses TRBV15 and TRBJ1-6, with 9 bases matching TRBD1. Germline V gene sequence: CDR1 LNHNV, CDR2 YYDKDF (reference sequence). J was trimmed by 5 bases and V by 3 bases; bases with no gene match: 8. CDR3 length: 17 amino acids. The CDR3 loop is CATSSPDRGINNSPLHF. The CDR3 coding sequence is TGTGCCACCAGCAGTCCGGACAGGGGAATCAATAATTCACCCCTCCACTTT.

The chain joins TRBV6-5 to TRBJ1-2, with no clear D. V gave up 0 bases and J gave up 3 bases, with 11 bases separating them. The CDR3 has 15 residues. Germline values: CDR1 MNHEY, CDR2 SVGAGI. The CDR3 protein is CASSYSTDGYYGYTF. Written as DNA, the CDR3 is TGTGCCAGCAGTTACTCGACGGACGGATACTATGGCTACACCTTC.

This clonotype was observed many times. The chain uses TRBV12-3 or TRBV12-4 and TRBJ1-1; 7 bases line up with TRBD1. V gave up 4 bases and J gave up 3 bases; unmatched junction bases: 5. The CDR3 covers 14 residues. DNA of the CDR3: TGTGCCAGCAGTTCCCAGGGGGGACACACTGAAGCTTTCTTT. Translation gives CASSSQGGHTEAFF.

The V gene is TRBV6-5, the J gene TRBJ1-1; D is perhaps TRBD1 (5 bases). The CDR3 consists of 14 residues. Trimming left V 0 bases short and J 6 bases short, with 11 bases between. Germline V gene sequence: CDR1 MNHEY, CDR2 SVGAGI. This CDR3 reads CASSYSPGRAEAFF. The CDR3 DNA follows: TGTGCCAGCAGTTACTCGCCAGGGAGAGCTGAAGCTTTCTTT.